This TCR beta chain appears in the sequencing data of a study of blood T cell repertoires in COVID-19. Study summary: Acute and convalescent COVID-19 samples came from the United States, Italy and Spain.

TCRdb's copy holds only in-frame clones and misses some; the assay was immunoSEQ multiplex PCR. The sample holds 65,000 to 80,000 clones; approximately 90% are singletons and the top ten take about 4.8%. Germline assignment: CDR1 KGHSH and CDR2 LQKENI. The CDR3 runs to 16 residues. V lost 3 bases and J lost 8; bases outside the gene matches: 12. This TCR was recovered from a man aged 50 to 59 with active COVID-19. The chain uses TRBV18 and TRBJ2-1, with TRBD1 matching 8 bases. Sequenced material: peripheral blood. CDR3 sequence: CASSPLRKDRGDEQFF. CDR3 bases: TGTGCCAGCTCACCTCTAAGAAAAGACAGGGGCGATGAGCAGTTCTTC.